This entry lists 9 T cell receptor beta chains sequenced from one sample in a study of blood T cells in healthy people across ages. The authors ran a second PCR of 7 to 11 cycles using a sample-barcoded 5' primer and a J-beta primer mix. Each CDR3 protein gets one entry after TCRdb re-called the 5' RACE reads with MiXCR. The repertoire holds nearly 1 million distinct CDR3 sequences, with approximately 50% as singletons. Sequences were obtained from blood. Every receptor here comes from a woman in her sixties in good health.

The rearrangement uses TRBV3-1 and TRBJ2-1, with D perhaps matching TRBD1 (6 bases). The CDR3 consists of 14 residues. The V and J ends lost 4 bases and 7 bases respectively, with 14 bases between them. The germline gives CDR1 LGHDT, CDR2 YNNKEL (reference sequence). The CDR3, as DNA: TGTGCCAGCAGCCTCTCGGACACAGGGAATGAGCAGTTCTTC. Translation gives CASSLSDTGNEQFF.

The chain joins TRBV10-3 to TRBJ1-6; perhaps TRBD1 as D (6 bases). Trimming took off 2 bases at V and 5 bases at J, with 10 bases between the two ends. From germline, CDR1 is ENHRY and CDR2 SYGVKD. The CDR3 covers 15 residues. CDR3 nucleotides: TGTGCCATCAGTGAGAGGGGGAGTAATAATTCACCCCTCCACTTT. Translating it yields CAISERGSNNSPLHF.

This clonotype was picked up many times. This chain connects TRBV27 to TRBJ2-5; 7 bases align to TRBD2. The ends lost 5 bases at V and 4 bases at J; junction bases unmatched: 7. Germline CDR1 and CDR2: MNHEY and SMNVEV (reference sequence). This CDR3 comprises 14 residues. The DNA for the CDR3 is TGTGCCAGCAGTCCAGCGGGACGAAGAGAGACCCAGTACTTC. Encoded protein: CASSPAGRRETQYF.

The CDR3 nucleotides read TGTGCCAGCTCACCCACACGTCCTGGGGCTGGTCAAGAGACCCAGTACTTC. Translating it yields CASSPTRPGAGQETQYF. The chain has TRBV18 and TRBJ2-5, with D possibly being TRBD1 (5 bases). The CDR3 is 17 residues long. Germline values: CDR1 KGHSH, CDR2 LQKENI. V was pared by 3 bases and J by 2 bases, with 19 bases between.

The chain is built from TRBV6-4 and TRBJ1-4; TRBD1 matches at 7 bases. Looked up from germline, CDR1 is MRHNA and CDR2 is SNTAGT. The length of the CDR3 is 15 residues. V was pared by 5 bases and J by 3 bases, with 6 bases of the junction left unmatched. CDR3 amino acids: CASSTTGTANEKLFF. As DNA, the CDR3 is TGTGCCAGCAGTACCACCGGGACAGCTAATGAAAAACTGTTTTTT.

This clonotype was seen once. DNA of the CDR3: TGTGCCAGCAGCGTAGAGGGACTAGCTGATCTGTACAATGAGCAGTTCTTC. Protein: CASSVEGLADLYNEQFF. The V gene is TRBV9, the J gene TRBJ2-1, with 9 bases lining up with TRBD2. Per germline, CDR1 SGDLS and CDR2 YYNGEE. V was clipped by 0 bases and J by 4 bases; unmatched bases: 8. The CDR3 loop spans 17 amino acids.

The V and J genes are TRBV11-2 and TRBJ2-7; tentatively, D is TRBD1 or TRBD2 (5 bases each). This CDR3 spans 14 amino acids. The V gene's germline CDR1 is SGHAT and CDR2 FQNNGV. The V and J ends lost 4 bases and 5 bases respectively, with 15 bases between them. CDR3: CASSSDRGAHEQYF. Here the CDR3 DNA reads TGTGCCAGCAGCTCCGATCGAGGGGCACACGAGCAGTACTTC.

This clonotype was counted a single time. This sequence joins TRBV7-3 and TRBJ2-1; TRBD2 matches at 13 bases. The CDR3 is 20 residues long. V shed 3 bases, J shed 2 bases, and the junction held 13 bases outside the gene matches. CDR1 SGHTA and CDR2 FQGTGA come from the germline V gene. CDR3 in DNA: TGTGCCAGCAGCTTTTCCACTAGCGGGAGGGGAGGGGGACCCTACAATGAGCAGTTCTTC. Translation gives CASSFSTSGRGGGPYNEQFF.

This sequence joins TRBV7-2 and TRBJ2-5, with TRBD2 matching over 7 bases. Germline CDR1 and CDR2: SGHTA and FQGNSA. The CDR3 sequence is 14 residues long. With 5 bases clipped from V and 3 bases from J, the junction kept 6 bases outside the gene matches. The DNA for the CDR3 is TGTGCCAGCAGCCCCTTTGGGAGGGAAGAGACCCAGTACTTC. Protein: CASSPFGREETQYF.